This T cell receptor beta chain was captured in a study of blood T cells in healthy people across ages. Through a sample-barcoded 5' primer and a J-beta primer mix, a second PCR was run for about 7 to 12 cycles. TCRdb re-analysed the 5' RACE reads in MiXCR, keeping a single row per CDR3 protein. The top ten hold around 15% of the sample, which has 870,000 or so distinct CDR3 sequences, roughly 26% seen once. This clonotype has more than one count but fewer than ten. The antigen is unknown. Findings and caveats of the study: The unsorted PBMCs prevented any conclusive comparison of naive versus antigen-experienced cells.

CDR1 and CDR2 from the germline V gene are SNHLY and FYNNEI. The J segment lost 2 bases and the V segment lost 6 bases, leaving 5 bases of the junction unmatched. The CDR3 runs to 14 residues. PBMCs were isolated at a quantity of at least 7 million per sample. Sample: blood. This clonotype was obtained from a woman aged 80 or older in good health. The gene calls are TRBV2 and TRBJ2-7, with 9 bases matching TRBD2. In nucleotides, the CDR3 is TGTGCCAGCAGCGGAGCGGGGGGTACCTACGAGCAGTACTTC. Amino acid sequence: CASSGAGGTYEQYF.